This T cell receptor beta chain originates from a study of CD8+ T cells in alopecia areata. Study conclusions and caveats: Lesional scalp, notably in alopecia totalis/universalis, had clonality above that of normal scalp.

Turning to this clone: The antigen is undetermined.

Once sorted, CD4+ cells from about 5 patients yielded CD25+CD127- cells. From alopecia areata patients, lesional scalp punch biopsies and peripheral blood were collected. A FACSAria was used to sort CD4+ and CD8+ T cells. These cells came from PBMCs. RNA, once extracted, was reverse transcribed into cDNA for use as the sequencing template. The data were produced by immunoSEQ multiplex PCR, yet TCRdb's version contains in-frame clones alone and is incomplete. Of about 37,000 clones in the sample, under 65% were seen once. Per the germline V gene, CDR1 is DFQATT and CDR2 is SNEGSKA (reference sequence). This CDR3 has 11 amino acids. The germline V and J ends were trimmed by 6 bases and 5 bases, with 11 bases remaining between them.

This receptor was obtained from a human donor with alopecia areata. Sequencing used CD4+ Tregs sorted from blood. The V call is TRBV20-1, the J call TRBJ2-7; D may be TRBD1 (6 bases). The CDR3 DNA reads TGCAGTGCCACAGGGTCAAACGAGCAGTACTTC. Translating it yields CSATGSNEQYF.